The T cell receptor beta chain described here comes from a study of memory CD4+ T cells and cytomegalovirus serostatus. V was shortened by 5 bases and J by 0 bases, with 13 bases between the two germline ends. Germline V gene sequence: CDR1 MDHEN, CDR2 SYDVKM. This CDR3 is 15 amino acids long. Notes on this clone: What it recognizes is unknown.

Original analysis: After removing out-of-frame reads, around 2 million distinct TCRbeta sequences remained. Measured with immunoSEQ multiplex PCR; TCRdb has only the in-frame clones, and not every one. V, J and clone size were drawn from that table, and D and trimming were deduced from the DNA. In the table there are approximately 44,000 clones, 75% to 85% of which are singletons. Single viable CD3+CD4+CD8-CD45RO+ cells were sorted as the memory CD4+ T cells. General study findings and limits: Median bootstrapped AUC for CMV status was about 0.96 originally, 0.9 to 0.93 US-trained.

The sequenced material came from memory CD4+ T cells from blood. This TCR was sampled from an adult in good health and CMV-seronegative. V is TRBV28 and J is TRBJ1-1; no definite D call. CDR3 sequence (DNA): TGTGCCAGCAGTCCCCCCGGCAATATGAACACTGAAGCTTTCTTT. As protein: CASSPPGNMNTEAFF.